What follows is one T cell receptor (beta chain) and its context. The antigen is undetermined. This entry is derived from a study of T-cell memory formation after mild COVID-19. Study-level points and caveats: There were some responding clones in pre-infection memory, which suggested that cross-reactive memory had joined. Clones shrinking between day 15 and 85 showed a balanced CD4/CD8 split, and those that grew later tilted toward CD4+. Shrinking CD4+ clones resided mostly in CM and EM, and CD8+ ones in EMRA.

5'RACE with constant-segment primers yielded barcoded, UMI-tagged TCR alpha and TCR beta cDNA libraries. One entry per CDR3 protein, called by TCRdb with MiXCR from the 5' RACE reads. The sample has under 300,000 distinct CDR3 sequences; over 15% are singletons. The V end lost 6 bases, the J end lost 8 bases, and 22 bases lay between the germline ends. The length of the CDR3 is 15 residues. This chain uses TRBV12-3 or TRBV12-4 with TRBJ1-2, with no clear D. The specimen was PBMCs or a T cell subset sorted from them (not recorded which). The TCR comes from a man younger than 35 who had mild COVID-19 (a few samples of this study predate the infection). Cell type and time point are not known. In nucleotides, the CDR3 is TGTGCCAGCAGCGGAGGGTCGGGGTTCTTCGGAGGCTACACCTTC. This codes for CASSGGSGFFGGYTF.